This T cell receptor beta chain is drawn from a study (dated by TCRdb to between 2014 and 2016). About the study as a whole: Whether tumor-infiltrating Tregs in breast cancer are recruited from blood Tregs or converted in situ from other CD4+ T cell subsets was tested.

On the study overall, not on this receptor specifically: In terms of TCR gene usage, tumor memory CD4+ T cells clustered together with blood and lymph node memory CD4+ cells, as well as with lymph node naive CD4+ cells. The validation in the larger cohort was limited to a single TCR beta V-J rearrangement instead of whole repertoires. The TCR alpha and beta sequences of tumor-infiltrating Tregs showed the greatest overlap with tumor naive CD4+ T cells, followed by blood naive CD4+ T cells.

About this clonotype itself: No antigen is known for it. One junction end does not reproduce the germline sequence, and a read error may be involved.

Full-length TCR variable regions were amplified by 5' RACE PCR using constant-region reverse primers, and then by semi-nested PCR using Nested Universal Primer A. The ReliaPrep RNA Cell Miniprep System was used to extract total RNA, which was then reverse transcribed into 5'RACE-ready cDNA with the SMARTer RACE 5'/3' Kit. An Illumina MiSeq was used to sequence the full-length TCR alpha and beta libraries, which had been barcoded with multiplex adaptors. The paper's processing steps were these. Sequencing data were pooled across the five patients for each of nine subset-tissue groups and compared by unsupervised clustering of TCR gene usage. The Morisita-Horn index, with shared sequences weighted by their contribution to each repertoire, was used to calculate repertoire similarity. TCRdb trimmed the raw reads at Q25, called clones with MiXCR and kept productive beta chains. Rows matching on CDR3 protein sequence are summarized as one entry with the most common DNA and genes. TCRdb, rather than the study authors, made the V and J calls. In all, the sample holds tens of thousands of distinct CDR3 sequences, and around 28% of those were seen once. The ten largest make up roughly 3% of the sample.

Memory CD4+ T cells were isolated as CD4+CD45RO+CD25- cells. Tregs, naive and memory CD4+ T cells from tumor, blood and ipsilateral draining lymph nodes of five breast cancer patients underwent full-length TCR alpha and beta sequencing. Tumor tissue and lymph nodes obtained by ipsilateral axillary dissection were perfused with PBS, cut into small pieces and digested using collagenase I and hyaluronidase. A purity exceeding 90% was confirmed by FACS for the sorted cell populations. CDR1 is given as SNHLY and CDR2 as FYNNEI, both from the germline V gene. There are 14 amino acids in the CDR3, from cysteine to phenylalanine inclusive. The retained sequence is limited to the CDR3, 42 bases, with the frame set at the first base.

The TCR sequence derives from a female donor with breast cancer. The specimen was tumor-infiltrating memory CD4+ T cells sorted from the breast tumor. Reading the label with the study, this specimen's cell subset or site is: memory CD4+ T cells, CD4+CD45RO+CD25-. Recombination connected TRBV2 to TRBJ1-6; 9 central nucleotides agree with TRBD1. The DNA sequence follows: TGTTCCAGCAGGGCCGGGACAGGGAAGTCACCCCTCCACTTT. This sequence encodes CSSRAGTGKSPLHF.